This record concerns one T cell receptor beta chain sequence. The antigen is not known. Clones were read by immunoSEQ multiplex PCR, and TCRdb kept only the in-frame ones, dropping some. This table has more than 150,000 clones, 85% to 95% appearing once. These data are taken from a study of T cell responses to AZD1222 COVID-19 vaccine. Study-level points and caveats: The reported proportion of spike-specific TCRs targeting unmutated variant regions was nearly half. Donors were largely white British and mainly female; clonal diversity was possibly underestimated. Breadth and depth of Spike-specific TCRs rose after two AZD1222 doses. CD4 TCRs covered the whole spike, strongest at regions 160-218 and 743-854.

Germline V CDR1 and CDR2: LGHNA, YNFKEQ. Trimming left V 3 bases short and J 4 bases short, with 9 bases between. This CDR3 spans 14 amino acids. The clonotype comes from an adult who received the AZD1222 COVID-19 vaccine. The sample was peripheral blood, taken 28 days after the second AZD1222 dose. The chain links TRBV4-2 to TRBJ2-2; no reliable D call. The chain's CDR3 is CASSQERRTGELFF. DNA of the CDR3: TGTGCCAGCAGCCAGGAGAGGCGCACCGGGGAGCTGTTTTTT.